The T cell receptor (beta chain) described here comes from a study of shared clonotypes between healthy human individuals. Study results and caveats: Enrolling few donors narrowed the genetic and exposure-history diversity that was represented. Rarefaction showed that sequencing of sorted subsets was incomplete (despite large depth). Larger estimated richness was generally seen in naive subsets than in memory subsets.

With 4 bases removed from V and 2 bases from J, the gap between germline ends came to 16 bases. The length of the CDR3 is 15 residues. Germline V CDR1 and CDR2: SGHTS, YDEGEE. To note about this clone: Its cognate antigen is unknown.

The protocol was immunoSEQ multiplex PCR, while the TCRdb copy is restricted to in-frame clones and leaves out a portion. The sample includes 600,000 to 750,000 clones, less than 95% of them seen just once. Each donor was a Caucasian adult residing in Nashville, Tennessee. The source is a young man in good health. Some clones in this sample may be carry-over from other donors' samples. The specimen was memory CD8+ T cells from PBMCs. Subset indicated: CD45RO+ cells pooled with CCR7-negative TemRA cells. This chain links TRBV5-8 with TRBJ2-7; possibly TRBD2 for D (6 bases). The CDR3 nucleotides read TGTGCCAGCAGCCTCGCGGAGGGCGCCGCCTACGAGCAGTACTTC. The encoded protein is CASSLAEGAAYEQYF.